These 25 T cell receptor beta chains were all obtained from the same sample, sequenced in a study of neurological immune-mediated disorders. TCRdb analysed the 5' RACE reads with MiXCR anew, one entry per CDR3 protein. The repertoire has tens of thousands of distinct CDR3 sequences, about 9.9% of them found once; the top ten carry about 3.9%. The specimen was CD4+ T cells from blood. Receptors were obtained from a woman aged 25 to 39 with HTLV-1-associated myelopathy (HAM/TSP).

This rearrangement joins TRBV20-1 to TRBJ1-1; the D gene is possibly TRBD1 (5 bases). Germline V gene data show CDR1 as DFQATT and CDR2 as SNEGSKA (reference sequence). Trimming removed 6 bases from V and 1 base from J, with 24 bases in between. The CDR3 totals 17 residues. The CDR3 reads CSAEPSVKGIANTEAFF. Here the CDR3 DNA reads TGCAGTGCCGAACCCTCGGTAAAGGGGATAGCGAACACTGAAGCTTTCTTT.

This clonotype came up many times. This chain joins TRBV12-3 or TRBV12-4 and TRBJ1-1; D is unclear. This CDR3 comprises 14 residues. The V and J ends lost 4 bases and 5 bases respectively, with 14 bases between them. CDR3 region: CASSSTGRVTEAFF. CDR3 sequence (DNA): TGTGCCAGCAGTTCGACCGGACGGGTTACTGAAGCTTTCTTT.

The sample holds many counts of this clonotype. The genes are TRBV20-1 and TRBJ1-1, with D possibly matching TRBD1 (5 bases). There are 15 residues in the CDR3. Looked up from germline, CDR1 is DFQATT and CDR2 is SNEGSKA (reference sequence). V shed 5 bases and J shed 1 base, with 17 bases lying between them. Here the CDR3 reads CSAPIPGRPNTEAFF. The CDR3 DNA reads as TGCAGTGCTCCCATACCGGGACGGCCGAACACTGAAGCTTTCTTT.

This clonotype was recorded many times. The CDR3 sequence is CASTDQTDRVGYTF. The CDR3 DNA reads as TGTGCCAGCACCGATCAGACTGACAGGGTTGGCTACACCTTC. The gene calls are TRBV5-5 and TRBJ1-2; 7 bases map to TRBD1. This CDR3 comprises 14 residues. The germline gives CDR1 SGHKS, CDR2 YYEKEE (reference sequence). V lost 6 bases and J lost 7; bases outside the gene matches: 12. The entire variable domain, with the rest obtained from reference TRBV5-5 and TRBJ1-2, is as follows: DAGVTQSPTHLIKTRGQQVTLRCSPISGHKSVSWYQQVLGQGPQFIFQYYEKEERGRGNFPDRFSARQFPNYSSELNVNALLLGDSALYLCASTDQTDRVGYTFGSGTRLTVV.

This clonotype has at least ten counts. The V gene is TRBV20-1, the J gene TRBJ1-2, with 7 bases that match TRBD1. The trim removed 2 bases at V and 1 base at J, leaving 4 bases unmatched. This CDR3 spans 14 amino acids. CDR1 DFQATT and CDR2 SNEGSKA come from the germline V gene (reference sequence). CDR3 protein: CSARQGQDNYGYTF. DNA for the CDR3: TGCAGTGCTAGACAAGGACAGGATAACTATGGCTACACCTTC.

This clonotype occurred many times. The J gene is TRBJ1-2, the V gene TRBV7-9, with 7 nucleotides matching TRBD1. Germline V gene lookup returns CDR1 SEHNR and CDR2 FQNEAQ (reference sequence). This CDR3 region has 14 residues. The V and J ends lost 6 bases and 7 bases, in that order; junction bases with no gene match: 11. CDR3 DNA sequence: TGTGCCAGCAGGCGACAGGGCGGAGCTCGTGGCTACACCTTC. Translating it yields CASRRQGGARGYTF.

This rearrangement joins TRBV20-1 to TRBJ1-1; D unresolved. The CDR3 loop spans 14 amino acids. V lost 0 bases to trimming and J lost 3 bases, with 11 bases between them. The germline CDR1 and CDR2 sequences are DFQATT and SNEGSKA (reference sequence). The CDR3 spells CSARDPGRDTEAFF. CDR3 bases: TGCAGTGCTAGAGACCCGGGGAGGGACACTGAAGCTTTCTTT.

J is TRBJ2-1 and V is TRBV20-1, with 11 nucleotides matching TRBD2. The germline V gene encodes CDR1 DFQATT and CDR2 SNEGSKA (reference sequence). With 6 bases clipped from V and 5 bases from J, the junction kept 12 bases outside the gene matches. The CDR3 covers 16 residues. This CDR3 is CSATGTSGVFHNEQFF. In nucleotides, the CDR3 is TGCAGTGCCACGGGGACTAGCGGTGTATTCCACAATGAGCAGTTCTTC.

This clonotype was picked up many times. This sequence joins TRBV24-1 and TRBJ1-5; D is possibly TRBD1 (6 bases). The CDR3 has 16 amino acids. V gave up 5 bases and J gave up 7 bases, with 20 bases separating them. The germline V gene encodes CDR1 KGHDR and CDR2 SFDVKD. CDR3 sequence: CATSGGGGRNNQPQHF. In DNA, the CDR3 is TGTGCCACCAGTGGCGGCGGGGGGCGAAACAACCAGCCCCAGCATTTT.

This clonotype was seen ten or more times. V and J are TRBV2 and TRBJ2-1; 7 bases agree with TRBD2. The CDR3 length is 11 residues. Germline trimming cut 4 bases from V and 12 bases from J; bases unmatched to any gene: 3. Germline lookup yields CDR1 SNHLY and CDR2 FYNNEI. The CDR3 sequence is CASSAGGPQFF. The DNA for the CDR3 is TGTGCCAGCAGTGCGGGGGGACCGCAGTTCTTC.

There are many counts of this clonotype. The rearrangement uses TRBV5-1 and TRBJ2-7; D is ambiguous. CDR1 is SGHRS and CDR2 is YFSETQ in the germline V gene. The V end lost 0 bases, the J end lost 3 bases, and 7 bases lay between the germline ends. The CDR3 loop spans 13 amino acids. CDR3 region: CASSLEGIYEQYF. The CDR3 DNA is TGCGCCAGCAGCTTGGAGGGTATCTACGAGCAGTACTTC.

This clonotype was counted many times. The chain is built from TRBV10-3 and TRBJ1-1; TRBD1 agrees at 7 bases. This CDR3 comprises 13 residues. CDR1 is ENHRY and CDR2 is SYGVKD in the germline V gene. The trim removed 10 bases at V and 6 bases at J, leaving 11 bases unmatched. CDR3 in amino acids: CATMTRTGAEAFF. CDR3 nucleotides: TGTGCCACCATGACTAGAACAGGGGCTGAAGCTTTCTTT.

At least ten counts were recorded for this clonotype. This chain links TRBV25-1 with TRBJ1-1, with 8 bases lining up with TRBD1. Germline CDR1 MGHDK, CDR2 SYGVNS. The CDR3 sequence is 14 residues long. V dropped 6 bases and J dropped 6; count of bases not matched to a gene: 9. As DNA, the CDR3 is TGTGCCAGCAGGACAGGGGCGCGAGAGGCTGAAGCTTTCTTT. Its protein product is CASRTGAREAEAFF.

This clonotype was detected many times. The DNA of the CDR3 is TGCAGTGCTAGACGGGGGGTGGCAGATACGCAGTATTTT. This translates into CSARRGVADTQYF. The chain carries TRBV20-1 and TRBJ2-3; 7 positions match TRBD2. Germline V gene data show CDR1 as DFQATT and CDR2 as SNEGSKA (reference sequence). The CDR3 totals 13 residues. Trimming took 2 bases from V and 4 from J; bases not matched to a gene: 3.

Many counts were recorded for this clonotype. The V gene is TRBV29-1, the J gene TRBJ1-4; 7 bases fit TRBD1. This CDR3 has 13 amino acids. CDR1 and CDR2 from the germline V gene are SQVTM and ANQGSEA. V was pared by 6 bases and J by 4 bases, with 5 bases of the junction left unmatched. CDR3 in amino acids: CSVRRDSNEKLFF. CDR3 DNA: TGCAGCGTCCGCCGGGACAGTAATGAAAAACTGTTTTTT. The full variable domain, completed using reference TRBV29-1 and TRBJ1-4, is SAVISQKPSRDICQRGTSLTIQCQVDSQVTMMFWYRQQPGQSLTLIATANQGSEATYESGFVIDKFPISRPNLTFSTLTVSNMSPEDSSIYLCSVRRDSNEKLFFGSGTQLSVL.

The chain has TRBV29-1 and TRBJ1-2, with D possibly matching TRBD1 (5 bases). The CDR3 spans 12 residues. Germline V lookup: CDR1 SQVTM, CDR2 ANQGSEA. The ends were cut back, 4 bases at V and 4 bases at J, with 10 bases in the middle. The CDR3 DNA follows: TGCAGCGTTGGGGGGGTGACCTATGGCTACACCTTC. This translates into CSVGGVTYGYTF.

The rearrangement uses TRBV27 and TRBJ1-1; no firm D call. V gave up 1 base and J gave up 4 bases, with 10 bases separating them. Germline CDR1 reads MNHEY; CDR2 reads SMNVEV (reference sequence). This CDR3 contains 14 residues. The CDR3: CASSLYSTGTEAFF. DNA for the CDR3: TGTGCCAGCAGTTTATACAGTACCGGCACTGAAGCTTTCTTT.

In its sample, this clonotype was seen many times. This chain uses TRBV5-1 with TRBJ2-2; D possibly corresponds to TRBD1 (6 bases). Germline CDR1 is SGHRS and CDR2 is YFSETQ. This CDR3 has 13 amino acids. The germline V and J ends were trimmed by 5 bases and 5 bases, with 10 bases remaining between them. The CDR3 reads CASSTGKTGELFF. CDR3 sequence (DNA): TGCGCCAGCAGTACAGGGAAGACCGGGGAGCTGTTTTTT. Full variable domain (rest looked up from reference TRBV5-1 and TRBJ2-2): KAGVTQTPRYLIKTRGQQVTLSCSPISGHRSVSWYQQTPGQGLQFLFEYFSETQRNKGNFPGRFSGRQFSNSRSEMNVSTLELGDSALYLCASSTGKTGELFFGEGSRLTVL.

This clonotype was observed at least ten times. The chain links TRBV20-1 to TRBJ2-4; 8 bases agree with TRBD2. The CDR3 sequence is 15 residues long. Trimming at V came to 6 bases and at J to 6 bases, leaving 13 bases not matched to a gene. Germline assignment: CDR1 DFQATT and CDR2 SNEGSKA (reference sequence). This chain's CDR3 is CSATGTSRLLNIQYF. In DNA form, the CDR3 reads TGCAGTGCAACTGGGACTAGTCGATTATTAAACATTCAGTACTTC.

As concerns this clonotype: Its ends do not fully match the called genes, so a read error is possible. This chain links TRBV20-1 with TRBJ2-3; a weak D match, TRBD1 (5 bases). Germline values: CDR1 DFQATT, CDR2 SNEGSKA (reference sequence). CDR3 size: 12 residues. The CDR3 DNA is TGCATTGTCACGGACATCACATATACGCAGTATTTT. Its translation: CIVTDITYTQYF.

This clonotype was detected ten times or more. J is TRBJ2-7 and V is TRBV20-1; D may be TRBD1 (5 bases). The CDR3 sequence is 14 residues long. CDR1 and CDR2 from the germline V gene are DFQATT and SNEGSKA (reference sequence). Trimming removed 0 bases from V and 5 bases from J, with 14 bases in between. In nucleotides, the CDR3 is TGCAGTGCTAGAGAGGTCAGGGTCAGGAACGAGCAGTACTTC. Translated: CSAREVRVRNEQYF.

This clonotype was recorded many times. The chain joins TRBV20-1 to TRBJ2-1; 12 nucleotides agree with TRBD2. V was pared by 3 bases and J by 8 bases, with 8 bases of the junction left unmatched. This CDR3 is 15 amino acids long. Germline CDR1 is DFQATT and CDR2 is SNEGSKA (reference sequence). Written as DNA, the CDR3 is TGCAGTGCTAGTACCTCTAGCGGGGGGGGGTATGAGCAGTTCTTC. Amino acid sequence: CSASTSSGGGYEQFF.

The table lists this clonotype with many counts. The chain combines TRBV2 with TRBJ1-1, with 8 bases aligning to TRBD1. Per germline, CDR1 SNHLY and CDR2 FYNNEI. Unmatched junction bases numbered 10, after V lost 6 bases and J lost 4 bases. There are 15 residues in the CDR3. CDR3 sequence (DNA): TGTGCCAGCAGGGCTCGTACAGGGGGTAGCACTGAAGCTTTCTTT. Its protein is CASRARTGGSTEAFF.

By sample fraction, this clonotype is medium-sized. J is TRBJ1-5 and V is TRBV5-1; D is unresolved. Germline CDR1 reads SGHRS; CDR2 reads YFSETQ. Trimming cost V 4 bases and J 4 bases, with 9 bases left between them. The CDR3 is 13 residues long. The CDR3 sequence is CASSPAVNQPQHF. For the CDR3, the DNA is TGCGCCAGCAGCCCGGCAGTAAATCAGCCCCAGCATTTT.

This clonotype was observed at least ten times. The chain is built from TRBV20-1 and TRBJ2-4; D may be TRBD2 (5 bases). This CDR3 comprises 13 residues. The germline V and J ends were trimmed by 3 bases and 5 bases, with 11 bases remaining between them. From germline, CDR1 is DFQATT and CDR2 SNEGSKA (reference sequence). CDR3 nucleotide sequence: TGCAGTGCTAGCCCCGGGCGGGAAAACATTCAGTACTTC. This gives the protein CSASPGRENIQYF.